One sample yielded the 26 T cell receptor beta chains listed below, sequenced in a study of blood T cell repertoires in COVID-19 (dated by TCRdb to 2018 to 2021). The library was built by means of the immunoSEQ multiplex PCR assay. TCRdb holds this immuneACCESS table with in-frame rearrangements only. Some clones are missing; in checked studies, unresolved V genes explain under half, and the rest has no known cause. The sample table contains approximately 140,000 clones; only one count was recorded for approximately 84% of them. The ten largest account for approximately 18% of the sample. Input material: peripheral blood. Source of these receptors: a woman of 80 years or more with acute or convalescent COVID-19.

The genes are TRBV6-6 and TRBJ1-3; the D is unclear. The CDR3 runs to 12 residues. Germline assignment: CDR1 MNHNY and CDR2 SVGAGI (reference sequence). Trimming left V 5 bases short and J 6 bases short, with 8 bases between. The CDR3 coding sequence is TGTGCCAGCAGTGTTCATTTAAACACCATATATTTT. Translating it yields CASSVHLNTIYF.

This clone showed up just once. The gene calls are TRBV30 and TRBJ2-7; 10 bases line up with TRBD1. CDR3 size: 13 residues. The V segment lost 3 bases and the J segment 6 bases; nucleotides outside the gene matches: 5. Germline V gene data show CDR1 as GTSNPN and CDR2 as SVGIG (reference sequence). The CDR3 region has the DNA TGTGCCTGGAGGGGGGACAGGGGCTCCGAGCAGTACTTC. Protein sequence: CAWRGDRGSEQYF.

This chain joins TRBV4-3 and TRBJ2-2; D unclear. This CDR3 has 16 amino acids. Germline assignment: CDR1 LGHNA and CDR2 YSLEER. V was shortened by 0 bases and J by 1 base, with 9 bases between the two germline ends. The CDR3 DNA is TGCGCCAGCAGCCAAGAGAAGCCCGTGAACACCGGGGAGCTGTTTTTT. Amino acids: CASSQEKPVNTGELFF.

The chain has TRBV19 and TRBJ2-7; D is possibly TRBD1 (6 bases). Germline loops: CDR1 LNHDA, CDR2 SQIVND (reference sequence). Trimming shortened V by 11 bases and J by 0 bases, and 17 bases separated the two germline ends. The CDR3 is 14 amino acids. CDR3 residues: CASRGTRGSYEQYF. In DNA, the CDR3 is TGTGCCTCGAGGGGGACCCGAGGCTCCTACGAGCAGTACTTC.

This clone has more than one count but fewer than ten. The chain couples TRBV10-3 to TRBJ2-7, with TRBD2 identical over 15 bases. The CDR3 runs to 15 residues. V was pared by 10 bases and J by 4 bases, with 8 bases of the junction left unmatched. Germline V gives CDR1 ENHRY, CDR2 SYGVKD. CDR3 nucleotides: TGTGCCAGCACCGGGACTAGCGGGAGGAGTTACGAGCAGTACTTC. It specifies CASTGTSGRSYEQYF.

This chain uses TRBV19 with TRBJ2-5, with D perhaps TRBD1 (6 bases). The CDR3 loop spans 15 amino acids. V shed 5 bases and J shed 1 base, with 14 bases lying between them. Germline CDR1 is LNHDA and CDR2 is SQIVND (reference sequence). CDR3 in amino acids: CASSLKTGSQETQYF. The CDR3 DNA sequence: TGTGCCAGTAGTCTCAAAACAGGGTCCCAAGAGACCCAGTACTTC.

The chain has TRBV7-2 and TRBJ1-4, with TRBD1 matching 9 bases. The germline gives CDR1 SGHTA, CDR2 FQGNSA. The CDR3 extends over 16 amino acids. Germline trimming cut 5 bases from V and 5 bases from J; bases unmatched to any gene: 9. The CDR3 DNA reads TGTGCCAGCAGCCCCAATTGGGACAGGGAAAATGAAAAACTGTTTTTT. Translated: CASSPNWDRENEKLFF.

This clone has a handful of counts. The genes are TRBV19 and TRBJ2-7; 15 bases are a match to TRBD2. V was clipped by 5 bases and J by 4 bases; unmatched bases: 6. The CDR3 is 16 residues long. Per the germline V gene, CDR1 is LNHDA and CDR2 is SQIVND (reference sequence). The CDR3 is CASSAGTSGGRYEQYF. Written as DNA, the CDR3 is TGTGCCAGTAGTGCTGGGACTAGCGGGGGGAGATACGAGCAGTACTTC.

This sequence joins TRBV5-1 and TRBJ2-2; 7 bases are a match to TRBD2. J lost 7 bases, V lost 0 bases, and 9 bases had no gene match. This CDR3 region has 16 residues. CDR1 is SGHRS and CDR2 is YFSETQ in the germline V gene. This chain's CDR3 is CASSLAPRLAGGELFF. Written as DNA, the CDR3 is TGCGCCAGCAGCTTGGCCCCAAGACTAGCAGGCGGGGAGCTGTTTTTT.

The chain recombines TRBV4-3 with TRBJ2-3; TRBD2 might be the D (5 bases). Germline V gene data show CDR1 as LGHNA and CDR2 as YSLEER. The CDR3 length is 14 residues. Trimming took off 4 bases at V and 4 bases at J, with 12 bases between the two ends. CDR3 coding DNA: TGCGCCAGCAGCCGGATTGGGAGACCAGATACGCAGTATTTT. Its protein product is CASSRIGRPDTQYF.

The rearrangement joins TRBV10-2 to TRBJ2-7; 12 positions agree with TRBD2. Germline CDR1 reads WSHSY; CDR2 reads SAAADI. This CDR3 comprises 12 residues. This CDR3 is CASSDSRLAGEV. DNA of the CDR3: TGCGCCAGCAGTGACAGTCGACTAGCGGGAGAAGTA.

This clone was observed once. The chain is built from TRBV7-9 and TRBJ1-4; TRBD1 is a possible D gene (5 bases). With 3 bases removed from V and 7 bases from J, the gap between germline ends came to 24 bases. This CDR3 region has 18 residues. The germline CDR1 and CDR2 sequences are SEHNR and FQNEAQ (reference sequence). The CDR3 region has the DNA TGTGCCAGCAGCTTGAGCGCCGGGAGATCCCCCGGGGGTGAAAAACTGTTTTTT. Its translation is CASSLSAGRSPGGEKLFF.

The rearrangement joins TRBV7-9 to TRBJ2-7, with 9 bases matching TRBD2. Losses at the gene ends were 5 bases for V and 2 bases for J; bases not matched to a gene: 7. Germline V gives CDR1 SEHNR, CDR2 FQNEAQ (reference sequence). The CDR3 contains 15 residues. The CDR3 region has the DNA TGTGCCAGCAGCCCCAAGACTAGCGGCCCCTACGAGCAGTACTTC. Protein product: CASSPKTSGPYEQYF.

The CDR3 loop reads CASSQDVGQTKNIQYF. The CDR3 DNA is TGCGCCAGCAGCCAAGATGTTGGACAGACCAAAAACATTCAGTACTTC. This chain uses TRBV4-3 with TRBJ2-4, with D perhaps matching TRBD1 (6 bases). Germline CDR1 reads LGHNA; CDR2 reads YSLEER. The CDR3 length is 16 residues. V was trimmed by 0 bases and J by 2 bases, leaving 11 bases between them.

The chain has TRBV10-1 and TRBJ1-1; TRBD1 is a possible D gene (6 bases). Trimming pared 7 bases from V and 4 bases from J, leaving 13 bases between. The germline V gene has CDR1 WNHNN and CDR2 SYGVQD (reference sequence). The CDR3 is 13 amino acids. The CDR3 DNA sequence: TGCGCCAGCACTACAGGGCGGGTCACTGAAGCTTTCTTT. This encodes CASTTGRVTEAFF.

The chain joins TRBV2 to TRBJ2-1; no firm D call. Germline V gene lookup returns CDR1 SNHLY and CDR2 FYNNEI. CDR3 length: 11 amino acids. V lost 3 bases and J 10 bases, leaving 7 bases between the germline ends. The CDR3 DNA is TGTGCCAGCAGTGACATCCCAGAGCAGTTCTTC. It translates to CASSDIPEQFF.

This chain joins TRBV6-2 or TRBV6-3 and TRBJ2-3, with D perhaps matching TRBD1 (6 bases). Deletions cut 2 bases from V and 5 bases from J, with 11 bases between. The CDR3 spans 14 residues. The germline V gene encodes CDR1 MNHEY and CDR2 SVGEGT. The DNA of the CDR3 is TGTGCCAGCAGTTACAGGGGGACGATAGATACGCAGTATTTT. This encodes CASSYRGTIDTQYF.

The gene calls are TRBV4-1 and TRBJ1-2; weak D call: TRBD1 (6 bases). Germline V gene lookup returns CDR1 MGHRA and CDR2 YSYEKL. Trimming took off 3 bases at V and 2 bases at J, with 10 bases between the two ends. The CDR3 extends over 14 amino acids. CDR3 sequence (DNA): TGCGCCAGCAGCCAGGGCGGACAGAACTATGGCTACACCTTC. Translation: CASSQGGQNYGYTF.

This clone was seen once. V is TRBV25-1 and J is TRBJ1-6; a possible D gene is TRBD1 (5 bases). CDR1 and CDR2 from the germline V gene are MGHDK and SYGVNS. V lost 1 base to trimming and J lost 7 bases, with 8 bases between them. The CDR3 spans 14 residues. As DNA, the CDR3 is TGTGCCAGCAGTGAATCGCGGGGGAATTCACCCCTCCACTTT. Translation: CASSESRGNSPLHF. The variable domain in full, with the rest retrieved from reference TRBV25-1 and TRBJ1-6, is EADIYQTPRYLVIGTGKKITLECSQTMGHDKMYWYQQDPGMELHLIHYSYGVNSTEKGDLSSESTVSRIRTEHFPLTLESARPSHTSQYLCASSESRGNSPLHFGNGTRLTVT.

This clone was observed a single time. The chain employs TRBV7-8 and TRBJ1-3; D gene ambiguous. The CDR3 spans 15 residues. V gave up 5 bases and J gave up 0 bases, with 11 bases separating them. Germline lookup yields CDR1 SGHVS and CDR2 FQNEAQ. The CDR3 sequence is CASSRGRDSGNTIYF. The CDR3 DNA follows: TGTGCCAGCAGCCGAGGACGGGACTCTGGAAACACCATATATTTT. Filled out from reference TRBV7-8 and TRBJ1-3, the complete variable domain reads GAGVSQSPRYKVAKRGQDVALRCDPISGHVSLFWYQQALGQGPEFLTYFQNEAQLDKSGLPSDRFFAERPEGSVSTLKIQRTQQEDSAVYLCASSRGRDSGNTIYFGEGSWLTVV.

The chain carries TRBV7-6 and TRBJ2-7, with 9 bases lining up with TRBD1. V dropped 5 bases and J dropped 5; count of bases not matched to a gene: 13. This CDR3 region has 16 residues. Germline V gene data show CDR1 as SGHVS and CDR2 as FNYEAQ. The CDR3 loop is CASSPLGTGSRNEQYF. Written as DNA, the CDR3 is TGTGCCAGCAGCCCACTTGGGACAGGGTCGCGGAACGAGCAGTACTTC.

The chain employs TRBV3-1 (or the pseudogene TRBV3-2) and TRBJ1-3, with D unresolved. From germline, CDR1 is LGHDT and CDR2 YNNKEL (reference sequence). V lost 0 bases to trimming and J lost 2 bases, with 20 bases between them. The CDR3 has 19 amino acids. As DNA, the CDR3 is TGTGCCAGCAGCCAAGATTTAGGCGGTGTAGTTATGACTGGAAACACCATATATTTT. It translates to CASSQDLGGVVMTGNTIYF.

The chain has TRBV6-2 or TRBV6-3 and TRBJ2-2; D is undetermined. This CDR3 has 13 residues. With 4 bases removed from V and 0 bases from J, the gap between germline ends came to 3 bases. In germline, CDR1 is MNHEY, CDR2 SVGEGT. In DNA, the CDR3 is TGTGCCAGCAGTTCTCCGAACACCGGGGAGCTGTTTTTT. Amino acid sequence: CASSSPNTGELFF.

The CDR3 loop is CASSLTPGTEAFF. The CDR3 region has the DNA TGTGCCAGCAGCTTAACTCCGGGCACTGAAGCTTTCTTT. This chain links TRBV7-2 with TRBJ1-1, with D unclear. Germline CDR1 and CDR2: SGHTA and FQGNSA. Trimming stripped 2 bases from V and 4 bases from J, with 8 bases between. The CDR3 length is 13 residues. The full variable domain, its missing parts supplied by reference TRBV7-2 and TRBJ1-1, is GAGVSQSPSNKVTEKGKDVELRCDPISGHTALYWYRQSLGQGLEFLIYFQGNSAPDKSGLPSDRFSAERTGGSVSTLTIQRTQQEDSAVYLCASSLTPGTEAFFGQGTRLTVV.

The rearrangement uses TRBV9 and TRBJ1-5; no clear D gene. Germline loops: CDR1 SGDLS, CDR2 YYNGEE. Between the trimmed V and J ends, which lost 7 bases and 4 bases, there was a span of 15 bases. The CDR3 length is 14 residues. The CDR3 nucleotides are TGTGCCAGCTGGGCTCCTGTAACAAATCAGCCCCAGCATTTT. Protein product: CASWAPVTNQPQHF.

V usage is TRBV29-1 and J usage is TRBJ1-1; the D gene is possibly TRBD1 (6 bases). The CDR3 is 14 amino acids. Germline values: CDR1 SQVTM, CDR2 ANQGSEA. V gave up 8 bases and J gave up 5 bases, with 21 bases separating them. The CDR3 sequence is CSSSGGVAGTEAFF. The CDR3 DNA follows: TGCAGCTCCTCGGGGGGCGTCGCGGGAACTGAAGCTTTCTTT.